This TCR beta chain was captured by sequencing in a study of blood T cell repertoires in COVID-19. Across the whole study: Material from acute and convalescent COVID-19 was sourced from the United States, Italy and Spain.

TCRdb's copy holds only in-frame clones and misses some; the assay was immunoSEQ multiplex PCR. The table includes more than 250,000 clones, over 75% detected once. In Cohort 3, a recovered donor had either two negative PCRs, clearance, or symptom resolution. This clone was seen at least ten times. The receptor was derived from a man younger than 40 who had recovered from COVID-19. Sequenced material: PBMCs or T cells enriched from blood (not recorded which).

CDR3 residues: CASSPGLAGADTQYF. As DNA, the CDR3 is TGTGCCAGCAGCCCAGGACTGGCGGGGGCAGATACGCAGTATTTT. The chain is built from TRBV6-5 and TRBJ2-3, with TRBD2 matching 7 bases. Trimming cost V 6 bases and J 4 bases; bases outside gene matches: 10. This CDR3 has 15 residues. CDR1 is MNHEY, CDR2 SVGAGI, per germline.